The source of this T cell receptor beta chain is a study of Ad26.COV2.S vaccination and SARS-CoV-2 variants. Study background: Donor was assigned to the Ad26.COV2.S arm of trial COV1001. General study findings and limits: It was found that vaccine and placebo recipients had similar non-spike TCR breadth.

The J segment lost 9 bases and the V segment lost 2 bases, leaving 15 bases of the junction unmatched. Germline CDR1 SGHAT, CDR2 FQNNGV. This CDR3 has 17 residues. Sequencing used immunoSEQ multiplex PCR; TCRdb keeps in-frame clones, though not all of them. The sample yields some 250,000 clones, roughly 88% seen once. On this clone: Its matching antigen is unknown.

Treatment denoted: roughly 20 received Ad26.COV2.S at low or high dose, single or two shots; about 5 received placebo; per-sample allocation not given. Collection of the samples took place on day 63 after the first injection of vaccine or placebo. V and J are TRBV11-2 and TRBJ2-1, with 8 bases fitting TRBD2. Sample: peripheral blood, taken in a trial of Ad26.COV2.S vaccine versus placebo. The sequence was collected from a person aged 18 to 59 who received the Ad26.COV2.S COVID-19 vaccine or a placebo. CDR3 DNA sequence: TGTGCCAGCAGCTTACCCCGGGGGAGCGGGAGTATAAGTGAGCAGTTCTTC. Translation gives CASSLPRGSGSISEQFF.